Presented here are 5 T cell receptor beta chains from one specimen sequenced in a study of blood T cells in healthy people across ages. The second PCR ran about 6 to 12 cycles with a sample-barcoded 5' primer and J-beta primers. TCRdb reprocessed the 5' RACE reads with MiXCR, giving one entry per CDR3 protein. The data contain approximately 850,000 distinct CDR3 sequences, around 45% of them seen just once; the ten biggest clones take up roughly 19%. Sequences were obtained from blood. These receptor sequences come from a man between 60 and 75 years old in good health.

The rearrangement links TRBV6-5 to TRBJ1-2, with unresolved D. Trimming removed 6 bases at V and 4 bases at J, with 15 bases between. The CDR3 contains 14 residues. The V gene's germline CDR1 is MNHEY and CDR2 SVGAGI. The CDR3 spells CASSPRPFTYGYTF. In DNA form, the CDR3 reads TGTGCCAGCAGCCCACGACCCTTTACCTATGGCTACACCTTC.

The CDR3 region is CASSQDSQLLGYTF. As DNA, the CDR3 is TGCGCCAGCAGCCAAGATAGTCAGCTGCTTGGCTACACCTTC. V usage is TRBV4-1 and J usage is TRBJ1-2; D is unresolved. The CDR3 length is 14 residues. Germline values: CDR1 MGHRA, CDR2 YSYEKL. The V and J ends lost 0 bases and 7 bases respectively, with 12 bases between them.

This chain links TRBV5-8 with TRBJ1-1; D unclear. This CDR3 has 13 amino acids. The V end was cut by 0 bases, the J end by 10 bases, with 13 bases between. Germline-derived CDR1 and CDR2 are SGHTS and YDEGEE. The CDR3 protein is CASSLAASGGAFF. Written as DNA, the CDR3 is TGTGCCAGCAGCTTGGCCGCCTCAGGCGGAGCTTTCTTT.

V gene TRBV5-1 combines with J gene TRBJ2-5; D gene ambiguous. Matching the DNA end better, TRBJ2-7 makes the J call doubtful. Germline loops: CDR1 SGHRS, CDR2 YFSETQ. This CDR3 spans 18 amino acids. The DNA of the CDR3 is TGCGCCAGCAGCTTCAGCCATCTTGGACCGTTTTTCGGTAGCGAGCAGTACTTC. Its protein product is CASSFSHLGPFFGSEQYF.

This sequence joins TRBV29-1 and TRBJ2-7, with 8 bases aligning to TRBD1. Matching the DNA end better, TRBJ2-5 makes the J call doubtful. Germline V CDR1 and CDR2: SQVTM, ANQGSEA. The CDR3 has 13 residues. CDR3 sequence: CSTRTGHGETQYF. As DNA, the CDR3 is TGCAGCACCCGGACAGGGCATGGGGAGACCCAGTACTTC.